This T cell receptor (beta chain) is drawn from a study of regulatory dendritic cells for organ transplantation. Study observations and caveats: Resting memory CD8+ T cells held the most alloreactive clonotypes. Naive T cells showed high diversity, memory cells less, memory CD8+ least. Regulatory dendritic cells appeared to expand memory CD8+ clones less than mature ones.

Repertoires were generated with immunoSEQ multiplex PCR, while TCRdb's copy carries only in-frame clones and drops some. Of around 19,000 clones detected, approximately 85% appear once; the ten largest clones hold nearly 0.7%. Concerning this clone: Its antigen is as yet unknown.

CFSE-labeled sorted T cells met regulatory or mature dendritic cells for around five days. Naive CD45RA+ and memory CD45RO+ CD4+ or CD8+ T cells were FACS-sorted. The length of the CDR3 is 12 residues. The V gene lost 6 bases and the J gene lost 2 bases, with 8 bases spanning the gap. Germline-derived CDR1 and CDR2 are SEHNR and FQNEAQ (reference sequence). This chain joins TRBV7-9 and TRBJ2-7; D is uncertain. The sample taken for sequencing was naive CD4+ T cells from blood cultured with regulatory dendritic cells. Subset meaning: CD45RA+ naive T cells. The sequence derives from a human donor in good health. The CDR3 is CASSWGTYEQYF. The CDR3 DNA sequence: TGTGCCAGCAGTTGGGGTACCTACGAGCAGTACTTC. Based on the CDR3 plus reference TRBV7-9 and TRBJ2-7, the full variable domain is DTGVSQNPRHKITKRGQNVTFRCDPISEHNRLYWYRQTLGQGPEFLTYFQNEAQLEKSRLLSDRFSAERPKGSFSTLEIQRTEQGDSAMYLCASSWGTYEQYFGPGTRLTVT.